A single count supports the clone carrying this TCR beta chain. Antigen unknown. Per germline, CDR1 MDHEN and CDR2 SYDVKM. The trim removed 4 bases at V and 9 bases at J, leaving 14 bases unmatched. This CDR3 is 16 amino acids long. This sample was taken from a study of T cell responses to AZD1222 COVID-19 vaccine. Study-level results: Seropositive status at baseline applied to only six AZD1222 recipients. Breadth and depth of Spike-specific TCRs rose after two AZD1222 doses.

Clones were read by immunoSEQ multiplex PCR, and TCRdb kept only the in-frame ones, dropping some. The sample has over 90,000 clones, around 91% seen once; the top ten hold around 4.8%. The sample consisted of peripheral blood, taken on day 0 of AZD1222 vaccination. The sequence derives from an adult in good health. This chain joins TRBV28 and TRBJ2-1, with TRBD1 identical over 8 bases. Here the CDR3 DNA reads TGTGCCAGCAGTTCAGGGGGCACAGGGCTTTTTAGTGAGCAGTTCTTC. Amino acids: CASSSGGTGLFSEQFF.